The rows below give T cell receptor beta chains drawn from one sample of a study of cytomegalovirus exposure and HLA in healthy donors. Here immunoSEQ multiplex PCR was the method, and the copy in TCRdb shows in-frame clones only, minus some. The data show tens of thousands of clones, roughly 64% seen once. Sequenced material: PBMCs. The source of these receptors is a woman aged 40 to 55 in good health and CMV-seropositive. CDR3s include the opening cysteine and the closing phenylalanine or tryptophan. The order of the fields is D gene, J gene, clone size, V gene, CDR3 protein, CDR3 DNA. D genes are given only for firm matches. The listing skips clone size in some rows; elsewhere it reads once, few, many or a size class.

TRBD1 TRBJ2-7 - TRBV28 CASSHRGASYEQYF TGTGCCAGCAGTCACAGGGGCGCATCCTACGAGCAGTACTTC
TRBD1 TRBJ1-2 - TRBV30 CAWEQGLAGYTF TGTGCCTGGGAACAGGGGTTGGCTGGCTACACCTTC
TRBD1 TRBJ1-2 - TRBV5-1 CASSFGIPGQGANGYTF TGCGCCAGCAGCTTTGGGATTCCGGGACAGGGGGCCAATGGCTACACCTTC
TRBD1 TRBJ1-6 - TRBV30 CAWSSYRGSYNSPLHF TGTGCCTGGAGTTCTTACAGGGGCTCCTATAATTCACCCCTCCACTTT
TRBD2 TRBJ2-5 - TRBV6-5 CASSPPSGIETQYF TGTGCCAGCAGTCCCCCTAGCGGTATAGAGACCCAGTACTTC
- TRBJ2-5 - TRBV5-1 CASSTGLGGETQYF TGCGCCAGCAGCACGGGACTCGGGGGAGAGACCCAGTACTTC
- TRBJ2-3 - TRBV11-3 CASSLGQGRDTQYF TGTGCCAGCAGCTTGGGCCAGGGGAGAGATACGCAGTATTTT
TRBD1 TRBJ2-3 - TRBV5-1 CASSRRGPPDTQYF TGCGCCAGCAGCCGCAGGGGGCCCCCAGATACGCAGTATTTT
- TRBJ1-2 once TRBV2 CASSDTAARDYGYTF TGTGCCAGCAGTGACACGGCAGCCAGGGACTATGGCTACACCTTC
TRBD1 TRBJ2-2 - TRBV4-3 CASSQGTGGDTGELFF TGCGCCAGCAGCCAGGGTACAGGGGGAGACACCGGGGAGCTGTTTTTT
- TRBJ1-3 - TRBV5-1 CASSLDAGASPSGNTIYF TGCGCCAGCAGCTTGGATGCAGGGGCGAGCCCCTCTGGAAACACCATATATTTT
TRBD1 TRBJ1-2 few TRBV15 CATSRGTGFYGYTF TGTGCCACCAGCAGAGGGACAGGGTTTTATGGCTACACCTTC
TRBD2 TRBJ2-1 - TRBV14 CASSPLAGNWNEQFF TGTGCCAGCAGCCCTCTAGCGGGAAATTGGAATGAGCAGTTCTTC
- TRBJ1-1 few TRBV2 CASRAGGGWNTEAFF TGTGCCAGCAGGGCCGGGGGGGGATGGAACACTGAAGCTTTCTTT
- TRBJ2-1 - TRBV6-1 CASSGQGASAGGQGNEQFF TGTGCCAGCAGTGGACAGGGGGCGTCAGCGGGAGGGCAGGGCAATGAGCAGTTCTTC